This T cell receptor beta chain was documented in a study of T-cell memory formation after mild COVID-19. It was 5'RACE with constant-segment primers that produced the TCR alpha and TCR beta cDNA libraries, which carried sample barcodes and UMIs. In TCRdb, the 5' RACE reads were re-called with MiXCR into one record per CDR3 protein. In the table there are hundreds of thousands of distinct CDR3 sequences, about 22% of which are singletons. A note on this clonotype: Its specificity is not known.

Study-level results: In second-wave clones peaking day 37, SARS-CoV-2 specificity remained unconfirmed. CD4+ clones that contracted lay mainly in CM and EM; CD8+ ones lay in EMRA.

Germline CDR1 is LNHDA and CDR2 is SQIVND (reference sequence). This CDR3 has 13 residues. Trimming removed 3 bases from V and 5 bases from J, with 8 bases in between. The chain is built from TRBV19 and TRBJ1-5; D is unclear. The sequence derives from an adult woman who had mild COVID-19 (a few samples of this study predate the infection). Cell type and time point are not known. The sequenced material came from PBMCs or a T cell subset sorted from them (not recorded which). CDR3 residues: CASSMWRDQPQHF. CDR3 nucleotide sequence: TGTGCCAGTAGTATGTGGAGGGATCAGCCCCAGCATTTT.